The clone carrying this T cell receptor (beta chain) was recorded once. The sample belongs to a study of blood T cell repertoires in COVID-19. Study summary: Samples taken during acute and convalescent COVID-19 were collected in the United States, Italy and Spain. The cDNA or gDNA used as material had been derived from T cells, B-cell-depleted T cells, or PBMCs.

Per the study methods: Reference gene primer amplification yielded estimated nucleated cell counts. Repertoires were generated with immunoSEQ multiplex PCR, while TCRdb's copy carries only in-frame clones and drops some. The D gene and trimming were derived from the DNA, and the V and J assignments and clone size from that table. The sample holds fewer than 50,000 clones, approximately 80% seen once. V trimming: 6 bases; J trimming: 8 bases; junction bases outside the gene matches: 14. Germline V gives CDR1 MNHEY, CDR2 SMNVEV (reference sequence). The CDR3 totals 15 residues. The source material was peripheral blood. The sequence was collected from a man between 65 and 80 years old with acute or convalescent COVID-19. The J gene is TRBJ1-2, the V gene TRBV27, with 8 bases fitting TRBD1. The CDR3 spells CASSYRTGWHGGYTF. Here the CDR3 DNA reads TGTGCCAGCAGCTACAGGACAGGGTGGCATGGAGGCTACACCTTC.